What follows describes a single TCR beta chain. The V gene end was trimmed by 5 bases and the J gene end by 0 bases; junction bases not matched to a gene: 4. The length of the CDR3 is 14 residues. Germline lookup yields CDR1 SEHNR and CDR2 FQNEAQ (reference sequence). This sample was taken from a study of blood T cell repertoires in COVID-19. Overall study context: Nucleic acid was either cDNA or gDNA, and it came from T cells, B-cell-depleted T cells, or PBMCs.

TCRdb's copy holds only in-frame clones and misses some; the assay was immunoSEQ multiplex PCR. The table has around 330,000 clones, 88% seen once. This receptor was taken from a woman aged 45 to 65 with active or convalescent COVID-19. This sequence joins TRBV7-9 and TRBJ2-7; 7 bases are shared with TRBD2. Sequenced material: peripheral blood. Here the CDR3 reads CASSGRETSYEQYF. The CDR3 DNA reads as TGTGCCAGCAGCGGGCGGGAGACCTCCTACGAGCAGTACTTC.